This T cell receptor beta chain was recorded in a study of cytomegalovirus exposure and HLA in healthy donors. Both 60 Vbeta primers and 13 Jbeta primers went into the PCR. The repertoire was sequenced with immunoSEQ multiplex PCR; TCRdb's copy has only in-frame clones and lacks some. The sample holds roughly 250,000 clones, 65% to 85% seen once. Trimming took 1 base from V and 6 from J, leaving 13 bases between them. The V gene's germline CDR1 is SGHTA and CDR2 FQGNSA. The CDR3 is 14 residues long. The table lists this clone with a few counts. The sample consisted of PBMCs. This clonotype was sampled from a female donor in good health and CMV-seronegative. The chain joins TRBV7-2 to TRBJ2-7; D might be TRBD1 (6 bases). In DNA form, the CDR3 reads TGTGCCAGCAGCTTAGAACAGGGATTGGCCGAGCAGTACTTC. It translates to CASSLEQGLAEQYF.